This TCR beta chain was captured by sequencing in a study of beta chain features in type 1 diabetes. About the study: The patient and healthy donor groups were comparable for age, gender and cell yields.

This clone was seen a single time. Antigen: not known. A junction boundary mismatches the germline segment, possibly from a read error. Study results and caveats: Sampled from patients, naive, central memory and Treg TCRB repertoires appeared more similar than those sampled from healthy donors. TCRB CDR3s from Type 1 diabetes patients were moderately but significantly shorter in all four CD4+ subsets.

This CDR3 is built from 16 residues. The germline V gene has CDR1 SSHAT and CDR2 FNYEAQ (reference sequence). The investigators reverse transcribed all of the isolated RNA, so they sequenced expressed TCRB transcripts. Repertoires were generated with immunoSEQ multiplex PCR, while TCRdb's copy carries only in-frame clones and drops some. Among approximately 150,000 clones listed, 10% to 15% were seen once. The source of this sequence is a man in his late teens or twenties with type 1 diabetes. The genes are TRBV7-7 and TRBJ2-5, with a possible D match to TRBD2 (6 bases). The sample comprised central memory CD4+ T cells from blood. CDR3 region: CASSTTWGGGQETQYF. CDR3 sequence (DNA): TGTGCTAGCAGCACTACTTGGGGAGGTGGCCAAGAGACCCAGTACTTC.